The present entry profiles one T cell receptor (beta chain) with its context. The PCR contained 60 Vbeta and 13 Jbeta primers. TCRdb's copy holds only in-frame clones and misses some; the assay was immunoSEQ multiplex PCR. This sample has fewer than 70,000 clones, with roughly 65% found just once. CDR3 size: 15 residues. CDR1 and CDR2 (germline): SGDLS, YYNGEE. V lost 4 bases to trimming and J lost 5 bases, with 13 bases between them. This specimen comes from a study of cytomegalovirus exposure and HLA in healthy donors. As for the study in general: Drawn from HLA-typed donors, approximately 85 million unique TCRs were held in an early data release.

Sample: PBMCs. The TCR was taken from a male donor in good health and CMV-seropositive. This rearrangement joins TRBV9 to TRBJ1-6; TRBD1 might be the D (6 bases). The CDR3 loop reads CASSLTGIDNSPLHF. CDR3 DNA: TGTGCCAGCAGCCTGACAGGTATTGATAATTCACCCCTCCACTTT.